The clone carrying this T cell receptor beta chain was counted many times. This record belongs to a study of breast tumors, draining lymph nodes, adjacent tissues. TCRdb recomputed calls from the multiplex PCR reads with MiXCR, one row per CDR3 protein. Here the sample spans some 83,000 distinct CDR3 sequences, roughly 19% being singletons. Axillary draining lymph nodes of breast cancer patients supplied the node samples. The CDR3 extends over 13 amino acids. Trimming took off 7 bases at V and 7 bases at J, with 11 bases between the two ends. Germline values: CDR1 SNHLY, CDR2 FYNNEI. This TCR was sampled from a female donor with breast cancer. Some clones in this sample may be carry-over from other donors' samples. Material: axillary lymph node tissue. This sequence joins TRBV2 and TRBJ1-6; the D is unclear. DNA for the CDR3: TGTGCCAGCAATTTGGACCCGAATTCACCCCTCCACTTT. This codes for CASNLDPNSPLHF.